What follows are 16 T cell receptor beta chains derived from one specimen sequenced in a study of blood T cell repertoires in COVID-19. TCRdb's table, derived via immunoSEQ multiplex PCR, lists solely in-frame clones and lacks some. The sample yields some 130,000 clones, 87% seen once. Material for sequencing was peripheral blood. These TCRs come from a woman aged 55 to 70 with acute or convalescent COVID-19.

The count of this clone is one. The gene calls are TRBV18 and TRBJ1-3; D unclear. Looked up from germline, CDR1 is KGHSH and CDR2 is LQKENI. Deletions cut 3 bases from V and 4 bases from J, with 10 bases between. This CDR3 contains 14 residues. DNA of the CDR3: TGTGCCAGCTCACCGGTCCTAGAGGGAAACACCATATATTTT. As protein: CASSPVLEGNTIYF.

V is TRBV29-1 and J is TRBJ1-4; D possibly corresponds to TRBD1 (6 bases). Per germline, CDR1 SQVTM and CDR2 ANQGSEA. V was clipped by 0 bases and J by 2 bases, with 10 bases between them. This CDR3 comprises 15 residues. The chain's CDR3 is CSVEDLQGTNEKLFF. CDR3 DNA sequence: TGCAGCGTTGAAGATCTTCAGGGGACTAATGAAAAACTGTTTTTT.

The rearrangement joins TRBV5-4 to TRBJ1-6, with D uncertain. This CDR3 comprises 13 residues. V dropped 5 bases and J dropped 7 bases, with 10 bases sitting between them. CDR1 and CDR2 from the germline V gene are SGHNT and YYREEE (reference sequence). The CDR3 spells CASSLGGNSPLHF. The CDR3, as DNA: TGTGCCAGCAGTCTAGGAGGAAATTCACCCCTCCACTTT.

The rearrangement joins TRBV5-4 to TRBJ2-3; 11 positions agree with TRBD2. Germline trimming cut 4 bases from V and 2 bases from J; bases unmatched to any gene: 9. CDR1 and CDR2 from the germline V gene are SGHNT and YYREEE (reference sequence). The CDR3 extends over 17 amino acids. The DNA of the CDR3 is TGTGCCAGCAGCCCTAGACTAGCGGGGTACGACACAGATACGCAGTATTTT. Amino acids: CASSPRLAGYDTDTQYF.

Written as DNA, the CDR3 is TGCGCCAGCAGTCCCGATAGCGGGGGCCCCACAGATACGCAGTATTTT. It yields the protein CASSPDSGGPTDTQYF. This chain uses TRBV5-1 with TRBJ2-3; TRBD2 matches 9 bases. CDR1 and CDR2 (germline): SGHRS, YFSETQ. This CDR3 spans 16 amino acids. The trim removed 5 bases at V and 2 bases at J, leaving 9 bases unmatched.

The CDR3 nucleotides read TGCGCCAGCAGGCAACAAACGGACAGGGGGCGATCTTATAACACTGAAGCTTTCTTT. Its protein product is CASRQQTDRGRSYNTEAFF. This chain links TRBV10-1 with TRBJ1-1; 11 nucleotides match TRBD1. Germline V gives CDR1 WNHNN, CDR2 SYGVQD (reference sequence). This CDR3 is built from 19 residues. Trimming at V came to 6 bases and at J to 2 bases, leaving 17 bases not matched to a gene.

The chain employs TRBV6-1 and TRBJ1-5; D is perhaps TRBD1 (5 bases). There are 17 residues in the CDR3. V gave up 4 bases and J gave up 2 bases, with 18 bases separating them. Germline values: CDR1 MNHNS, CDR2 SASEGT. The CDR3 bases are TGTGCCAGCAGTGCTTTGGGGCAAAGAGTCGGCAATCAGCCCCAGCATTTT. Its protein is CASSALGQRVGNQPQHF.

The J gene is TRBJ1-3, the V gene TRBV6-5; perhaps TRBD1 as D (6 bases). The CDR3 is 12 residues long. V lost 7 bases, J lost 7 bases, and 11 bases lay in between. Germline values: CDR1 MNHEY, CDR2 SVGAGI. CDR3 sequence (DNA): TGTGCCAGCAAAGGACAGTCGAACACCATATATTTT. It codes for CASKGQSNTIYF.

The chain has TRBV7-9 and TRBJ2-1; 7 nucleotides match TRBD2. This CDR3 has 15 residues. Germline V CDR1 and CDR2: SEHNR, FQNEAQ (reference sequence). The V and J ends lost 5 bases and 8 bases, in that order; junction bases with no gene match: 12. The CDR3 sequence: CASSPKRRLADEQFF. CDR3 bases: TGTGCCAGCAGCCCCAAGCGCCGACTAGCAGATGAGCAGTTCTTC.

The chain carries TRBV18 and TRBJ2-7, with TRBD2 identical over 14 bases. The CDR3 loop spans 16 amino acids. The V and J ends lost 6 bases and 5 bases, in that order; junction bases with no gene match: 9. The germline CDR1 and CDR2 sequences are KGHSH and LQKENI. CDR3 loop: CASSPGLAGGDHEQYV. The CDR3 DNA is TGTGCCAGCTCGCCCGGACTAGCGGGAGGAGATCACGAGCAGTACGTC.

The chain uses TRBV6-5 and TRBJ1-6, with 12 positions matching TRBD1. The CDR3 is 15 amino acids. After removal of 6 bases from V and 7 bases from J, the junction contained 4 bases not matched to a gene. Germline CDR1 is MNHEY and CDR2 is SVGAGI. CDR3 in DNA: TGTGCCAGCAGGCGGGACAGGGGGCAGAATTCACCCCTCCACTTT. It is translated as CASRRDRGQNSPLHF.

The chain couples TRBV29-1 to TRBJ1-2; D possibly corresponds to TRBD1 (5 bases). Germline CDR1 reads SQVTM; CDR2 reads ANQGSEA. CDR3 size: 14 residues. Trimming pared 1 base from V and 2 bases from J, leaving 11 bases between. The DNA for the CDR3 is TGCAGCGTTGAAGTGCAGGGACTCAACTATGGCTACACCTTC. Translated, it gives CSVEVQGLNYGYTF.

The chain couples TRBV7-3 to TRBJ2-1; the D is unclear. V shed 2 bases and J shed 6 bases, with 11 bases lying between them. The CDR3 length is 14 residues. Germline V gene lookup returns CDR1 SGHTA and CDR2 FQGTGA. CDR3 loop: CASSLDPTGNEQFF. The DNA for the CDR3 is TGTGCCAGCAGCTTAGACCCGACGGGCAATGAGCAGTTCTTC.

This chain uses TRBV2 with TRBJ2-1; 7 nucleotides line up with TRBD1. Germline V CDR1 and CDR2: SNHLY, FYNNEI. This CDR3 region has 15 residues. V dropped 7 bases and J dropped 9; count of bases not matched to a gene: 15. CDR3 amino acids: CASTLTGLLGGEQFF. The DNA of the CDR3 is TGTGCCAGCACCTTGACAGGGCTATTGGGTGGTGAGCAGTTCTTC.

A single count supports this clone. This chain connects TRBV24-1 to TRBJ2-1; D is perhaps TRBD1 (5 bases). The CDR3 consists of 12 residues. Germline CDR1 reads KGHDR; CDR2 reads SFDVKD. Deletions cut 5 bases from V and 9 bases from J, with 10 bases between. The CDR3 is CATSAGFGEQFF. The CDR3 DNA reads TGTGCCACCAGTGCAGGGTTTGGTGAGCAGTTCTTC.

This chain joins TRBV5-1 and TRBJ1-6; 7 bases match TRBD1. Germline V CDR1 and CDR2: SGHRS, YFSETQ. The junction had 5 bases not matched to a gene; V was cut back by 4 bases and J by 7 bases. The CDR3 contains 14 residues. The CDR3 sequence: CASSATGTNSPLHF. The CDR3 coding sequence is TGCGCCAGCAGCGCGACAGGGACCAATTCACCCCTCCACTTT. The full variable domain, its missing parts supplied by reference TRBV5-1 and TRBJ1-6, is KAGVTQTPRYLIKTRGQQVTLSCSPISGHRSVSWYQQTPGQGLQFLFEYFSETQRNKGNFPGRFSGRQFSNSRSEMNVSTLELGDSALYLCASSATGTNSPLHFGNGTRLTVT.